This TCR beta chain emerged from a study of blood T cell repertoires in COVID-19. The CDR3 has 13 amino acids. Trimming took 3 bases from V and 1 from J, leaving 6 bases between them. Germline-derived CDR1 and CDR2 are SGHTA and FQGNSA. Only in-frame clones appear in the TCRdb table, and some are missing; sequencing was by immunoSEQ multiplex PCR. Here the sample spans 390,000 or so clones, about 83% being singletons. The V gene is TRBV7-2, the J gene TRBJ1-1; no clear D. This TCR came from a woman aged 45 to 65 who had recovered from COVID-19. Sequencing was performed on PBMCs or T cells enriched from blood (not recorded which). This chain's CDR3 is CASSLRANTEAFF. The CDR3 DNA is TGTGCCAGCAGCTTGCGTGCGAACACTGAAGCTTTCTTT.